Listed here are 30 T cell receptor beta chains from one sample, sequenced in a study of blood T cell repertoires in COVID-19. Clones were read by immunoSEQ multiplex PCR, and TCRdb kept only the in-frame ones, dropping some. Of 160,000 or so clones in the sample, around 89% were seen once. What was sequenced was peripheral blood. The receptors originated from a man aged 55 to 69 with acute or convalescent COVID-19.

This chain links TRBV7-8 with TRBJ1-6; 10 nucleotides match TRBD1. The CDR3 length is 14 residues. Trimming took 6 bases from V and 7 from J; bases not matched to a gene: 3. The V gene's germline CDR1 is SGHVS and CDR2 FQNEAQ. The CDR3 loop is CASRGQGFNSPLHF. The CDR3 DNA follows: TGTGCCAGCAGGGGACAGGGGTTCAATTCACCCCTCCACTTT.

The V and J genes are TRBV4-3 and TRBJ1-6; D perhaps matches TRBD1 (6 bases). The CDR3 length is 15 residues. Trimming removed 1 base from V and 10 bases from J, with 14 bases in between. Germline loops: CDR1 LGHNA, CDR2 YSLEER. In nucleotides, the CDR3 is TGCGCCAGCAGCCAAGCAGGGGCAGGGGAGTCACCCCTCCACTTT. This encodes CASSQAGAGESPLHF.

This chain joins TRBV18 and TRBJ2-7, with TRBD1 as a possible D gene (6 bases). The germline CDR1 and CDR2 sequences are KGHSH and LQKENI. Trimming cost V 0 bases and J 2 bases, with 11 bases left between them. The CDR3 covers 15 residues. The CDR3 DNA sequence: TGTGCCAGCTCACCACCATCTGCAGGGGCCTACGAGCAGTACTTC. Its translation: CASSPPSAGAYEQYF.

The chain combines TRBV7-9 with TRBJ2-7; weak D call: TRBD1 (6 bases). CDR3 length: 13 residues. Germline assignment: CDR1 SEHNR and CDR2 FQNEAQ (reference sequence). The V end was cut by 4 bases, the J end by 12 bases, with 19 bases between. The CDR3 reads CASSSQPRDKVYF. CDR3 bases: TGTGCCAGCAGCTCACAACCCCGGGACAAGGTGTACTTC. The variable domain in full, completed from reference TRBV7-9 and TRBJ2-7, reads DTGVSQNPRHKITKRGQNVTFRCDPISEHNRLYWYRQTLGQGPEFLTYFQNEAQLEKSRLLSDRFSAERPKGSFSTLEIQRTEQGDSAMYLCASSSQPRDKVYFGPGTRLTVT.

V gene TRBV2 combines with J gene TRBJ1-5; D is uncertain. The CDR3 spans 13 residues. The V gene lost 5 bases and the J gene lost 4 bases, with 9 bases spanning the gap. Germline lookup yields CDR1 SNHLY and CDR2 FYNNEI. CDR3 bases: TGTGCCAGCAGTACCGGCGGTAATCAGCCCCAGCATTTT. Translating gives CASSTGGNQPQHF.

The chain carries TRBV5-4 and TRBJ1-1, with 9 bases aligning to TRBD1. Germline CDR1 SGHNT, CDR2 YYREEE (reference sequence). V dropped 0 bases and J dropped 3; count of bases not matched to a gene: 0. The CDR3 contains 14 residues. Here the CDR3 DNA reads TGTGCCAGCAGCTTGGGGGACAGGGACACTGAAGCTTTCTTT. This encodes CASSLGDRDTEAFF. The whole variable domain, filled in from reference TRBV5-4 and TRBJ1-1, reads ETGVTQSPTHLIKTRGQQVTLRCSSQSGHNTVSWYQQALGQGPQFIFQYYREEENGRGNFPPRFSGLQFPNYSSELNVNALELDDSALYLCASSLGDRDTEAFFGQGTRLTVV.

This chain joins TRBV30 and TRBJ1-1; 11 positions agree with TRBD1. The CDR3 consists of 13 residues. The junction had 3 bases not matched to a gene; V was cut back by 4 bases and J by 5 bases. Germline V gene sequence: CDR1 GTSNPN, CDR2 SVGIG (reference sequence). The CDR3 spells CAWMDRGQTEAFF. CDR3 in DNA: TGTGCCTGGATGGACAGGGGGCAGACTGAAGCTTTCTTT.

The chain carries TRBV7-3 and TRBJ2-2; TRBD2 agrees at 8 bases. The CDR3 runs 14 residues. The germline V gene encodes CDR1 SGHTA and CDR2 FQGTGA. The trim removed 4 bases at V and 7 bases at J, leaving 5 bases unmatched. DNA of the CDR3: TGTGCCAGCAGCTCGGGACTAGGAAGCGGGGAGCTGTTTTTT. Translation gives CASSSGLGSGELFF.

This clone was recorded once. V gene TRBV24-1 combines with J gene TRBJ1-2; weak D call: TRBD1 (5 bases). The CDR3 has 15 amino acids. Germline loops: CDR1 KGHDR, CDR2 SFDVKD. Trimming pared 4 bases from V and 6 bases from J, leaving 17 bases between. The CDR3 bases are TGTGCCACCAGTGACACCGGACGGGGGATGGATGGCTACACCTTC. This encodes CATSDTGRGMDGYTF.

The chain employs TRBV6-5 and TRBJ1-4, with 8 bases lining up with TRBD1. The CDR3 covers 14 residues. V trimming: 5 bases; J trimming: 5 bases; junction bases outside the gene matches: 4. The germline gives CDR1 MNHEY, CDR2 SVGAGI. The CDR3: CASSKQGGNEKLFF. For the CDR3, the DNA is TGTGCCAGCAGTAAACAGGGGGGGAATGAAAAACTGTTTTTT.

The table lists this clone with a count of one. J is TRBJ1-2 and V is TRBV6-1; possibly TRBD1 for D (6 bases). Germline CDR1 and CDR2: MNHNS and SASEGT. This CDR3 spans 16 amino acids. Trimming cost V 3 bases and J 7 bases, with 21 bases left between them. CDR3 residues: CASSDRWGGGLPGYTF. CDR3 coding DNA: TGTGCCAGCAGTGACCGCTGGGGCGGGGGCTTGCCTGGCTACACCTTC.

This rearrangement joins TRBV6-5 to TRBJ1-3; TRBD1 might be the D (5 bases). V was pared by 2 bases and J by 4 bases, with 15 bases between. CDR1 is MNHEY, CDR2 SVGAGI, per germline. This CDR3 is 16 amino acids long. This CDR3 is CASSYGSQGYGNTIYF. The CDR3, as DNA: TGTGCCAGCAGTTACGGATCGCAGGGTTACGGAAACACCATATATTTT.

The J gene is TRBJ1-6, the V gene TRBV18; tentatively, D is TRBD1 (5 bases). The germline CDR1 and CDR2 sequences are KGHSH and LQKENI. CDR3 length: 14 amino acids. V gave up 4 bases and J gave up 9 bases, with 13 bases separating them. The CDR3 DNA reads as TGTGCCAGCTCACTACAGGATCCAGGTTCACCCCTCCACTTT. Its protein product is CASSLQDPGSPLHF. The full variable domain, its missing parts supplied by reference TRBV18 and TRBJ1-6, is NAGVMQNPRHLVRRRGQEARLRCSPMKGHSHVYWYRQLPEEGLKFMVYLQKENIIDESGMPKERFSAEFPKEGPSILRIQQVVRGDSAAYFCASSLQDPGSPLHFGNGTRLTVT.

This clone showed up just once. The V gene is TRBV19, the J gene TRBJ2-3; D remains unclear. The CDR3 runs 14 residues. CDR1 LNHDA and CDR2 SQIVND come from the germline V gene (reference sequence). V dropped 3 bases and J dropped 0 bases, with 7 bases sitting between them. In nucleotides, the CDR3 is TGTGCCAGTAGTATCCCTTCTAGCACAGATACGCAGTATTTT. Amino acid sequence: CASSIPSSTDTQYF.

The CDR3 DNA sequence: TGTGCCAGTAGCTCTGTTTGGGGCAGGGACAATCAGCCCCAGCATTTT. It encodes CASSSVWGRDNQPQHF. The chain links TRBV19 to TRBJ1-5, with a possible D match to TRBD1 (5 bases). Per germline, CDR1 LNHDA and CDR2 SQIVND (reference sequence). This CDR3 region has 16 residues. Trimming stripped 6 bases from V and 3 bases from J, with 18 bases between.

J is TRBJ2-5 and V is TRBV7-9; possible D gene TRBD1, 6 bases. CDR1 and CDR2 from the germline V gene are SEHNR and FQNEAQ (reference sequence). V gave up 4 bases and J gave up 5 bases, with 17 bases separating them. The CDR3 is 15 amino acids. The CDR3 DNA reads TGTGCCAGCAGCTCGCTTGACAGGACCCGGGAGACCCAGTACTTC. Amino acid sequence: CASSSLDRTRETQYF.

This chain joins TRBV2 and TRBJ1-2; D is perhaps TRBD1 (5 bases). From germline, CDR1 is SNHLY and CDR2 FYNNEI. The length of the CDR3 is 14 residues. V dropped 8 bases and J dropped 5 bases, with 18 bases sitting between them. The CDR3 here is CASSITRDSYGYTF. Written as DNA, the CDR3 is TGTGCCAGCTCAATAACCCGGGACTCATATGGCTACACCTTC.

This clone was seen once. The V call is TRBV18, the J call TRBJ1-4; TRBD1 matches 9 bases. The CDR3 runs 15 residues. V shed 6 bases, J shed 8 bases, and the junction held 10 bases outside the gene matches. Germline CDR1 and CDR2: KGHSH and LQKENI. The CDR3 DNA reads as TGTGCCAGCTCCCGAGCGACAGGGGGTTTGGAAAAACTGTTTTTT. Its protein product is CASSRATGGLEKLFF.

The chain links TRBV24-1 to TRBJ2-1, with 9 bases identical to TRBD2. The germline V gene has CDR1 KGHDR and CDR2 SFDVKD. The CDR3 consists of 18 residues. J lost 7 bases, V lost 1 base, and 13 bases had no gene match. For the CDR3, the DNA is TGTGCCACCAGTGATTTCCCGTGGGCCAGCGGGGGGAGGAATGAGCAGTTCTTC. Translation gives CATSDFPWASGGRNEQFF.

The CDR3 bases are TGTGCCAGCAGTGAAGCCTCGGCGGGGACCGGGGAGCTGTTTTTT. It encodes CASSEASAGTGELFF. The V and J genes are TRBV6-1 and TRBJ2-2; D might be TRBD2 (6 bases). Trimming took off 0 bases at V and 5 bases at J, with 10 bases between the two ends. CDR3 size: 15 residues. CDR1 is MNHNS, CDR2 SASEGT, per germline.

The rearrangement links TRBV5-5 to TRBJ2-7; no clear D gene. V was trimmed by 3 bases and J by 0 bases, leaving 4 bases between them. There are 12 residues in the CDR3. Per germline, CDR1 SGHKS and CDR2 YYEKEE (reference sequence). CDR3 DNA: TGTGCCAGCAGCTCAGGCTCCTACGAGCAGTACTTC. Amino acids: CASSSGSYEQYF.

In its sample, this clone was seen once. The V call is TRBV12-5, the J call TRBJ2-5; 7 nucleotides agree with TRBD2. J lost 5 bases, V lost 6 bases, and 3 bases had no gene match. The CDR3 sequence is 12 residues long. CDR1 and CDR2 (germline): LGHNT, FRNRAP. CDR3 residues: CASGLRGETQYF. CDR3 bases: TGTGCTAGTGGGCTGCGGGGGGAGACCCAGTACTTC. Full variable domain (outside the CDR3, taken from reference TRBV12-5 and TRBJ2-5): DARVTQTPRHKVTEMGQEVTMRCQPILGHNTVFWYRQTMMQGLELLAYFRNRAPLDDSGMPKDRFSAEMPDATLATLKIQPSEPRDSAVYFCASGLRGETQYFGPGTRLLVL.

The chain couples TRBV5-5 to TRBJ2-1; 9 bases align to TRBD2. CDR3 size: 13 residues. The germline CDR1 and CDR2 sequences are SGHKS and YYEKEE (reference sequence). Unmatched junction bases numbered 6, after V lost 4 bases and J lost 10 bases. DNA for the CDR3: TGTGCCAGCAGCCAGTACCTAGCGGGGGAGCAGTTCTTC. Its protein product is CASSQYLAGEQFF.

The gene calls are TRBV6-6 and TRBJ1-1; no clear D gene. CDR3 length: 13 residues. Trimming cost V 3 bases and J 5 bases, with 10 bases left between them. Germline lookup yields CDR1 MNHNY and CDR2 SVGAGI (reference sequence). The CDR3 here is CASSYEQMTEAFF. The DNA of the CDR3 is TGTGCCAGCAGTTATGAACAGATGACTGAAGCTTTCTTT.

This chain links TRBV6-5 with TRBJ1-5; 10 bases align to TRBD1. V trimming: 6 bases; J trimming: 7 bases; junction bases outside the gene matches: 9. Germline CDR1 MNHEY, CDR2 SVGAGI. CDR3 length: 15 amino acids. CDR3 DNA: TGTGCCAGCAGCCCGACAGGGGGCTCGTGGCAGCCCCAGCATTTT. It encodes CASSPTGGSWQPQHF.

This rearrangement joins TRBV7-8 to TRBJ1-2; 8 nucleotides align to TRBD1. V gave up 2 bases and J gave up 3 bases; unmatched junction bases: 8. Per the germline V gene, CDR1 is SGHVS and CDR2 is FQNEAQ. The CDR3 sequence is 16 residues long. CDR3 nucleotides: TGTGCCAGCAGCTTAAATCGGGCAGGGGGCGACTATGGCTACACCTTC. This translates into CASSLNRAGGDYGYTF.

This sequence joins TRBV25-1 and TRBJ1-2; 7 bases are shared with TRBD1. The length of the CDR3 is 15 residues. J was trimmed by 4 bases and V by 6 bases; bases with no gene match: 11. The germline V gene has CDR1 MGHDK and CDR2 SYGVNS. The DNA of the CDR3 is TGTGCCAGCAGCGCTCCGGGACAGACTCTCTATGGCTACACCTTC. Residues: CASSAPGQTLYGYTF.

The V and J genes are TRBV10-3 and TRBJ1-6, with unresolved D. Trimming shortened V by 10 bases and J by 8 bases, and 18 bases separated the two germline ends. The CDR3 runs to 14 residues. Germline lookup yields CDR1 ENHRY and CDR2 SYGVKD. The chain's CDR3 is CATSSEARDSPLHF. CDR3 in DNA: TGTGCCACGTCCAGTGAGGCCCGGGATTCACCCCTCCACTTT.

This clone was seen only once. The chain carries TRBV7-2 and TRBJ2-2; TRBD2 matches 8 bases. V was clipped by 5 bases and J by 0 bases; unmatched bases: 5. Germline lookup yields CDR1 SGHTA and CDR2 FQGNSA. The CDR3 runs 16 residues. CDR3 sequence reads: CASSAHGGANTGELFF. For the CDR3, the DNA is TGTGCCAGCAGCGCGCACGGGGGGGCGAACACCGGGGAGCTGTTTTTT.

The chain joins TRBV9 to TRBJ2-5; 9 bases map to TRBD2. Germline values: CDR1 SGDLS, CDR2 YYNGEE. The CDR3 sequence is 16 residues long. With 2 bases clipped from V and 5 bases from J, the junction kept 10 bases outside the gene matches. CDR3 in amino acids: CASSVRGGGATETQYF. CDR3 DNA sequence: TGTGCCAGCAGCGTTAGGGGCGGGGGGGCCACGGAGACCCAGTACTTC.